This T cell receptor (beta chain) was recovered during a study of T cell repertoires in ileal Crohn's disease. Study at large: Thiopurines (around 10) or anti-TNF agents (roughly 18) were given postoperatively to about half.

This clone was observed once. Sequencing was performed with immunoSEQ multiplex PCR; in TCRdb, only in-frame clones are kept and a portion is missing. The sample includes tens of thousands of clones, roughly nine tenths of them seen just once. The time point denotes: neoterminal ileum biopsy at postoperative endoscopy, about 6 months after surgery. Germline values: CDR1 SGHRS, CDR2 YFSETQ. The CDR3 extends over 15 amino acids. The V and J ends lost 1 base and 3 bases respectively, with 10 bases between them. This TCR derives from an adult with Crohn's disease. The chain is built from TRBV5-1 and TRBJ2-2, with D maybe TRBD2 (5 bases). Material: ileal tissue. The DNA of the CDR3 is TGCGCCAGCAGCTTGAAATCCGGGGACACCGGGGAGCTGTTTTTT. Its translation: CASSLKSGDTGELFF. Based on the CDR3 plus reference TRBV5-1 and TRBJ2-2, the full variable domain is KAGVTQTPRYLIKTRGQQVTLSCSPISGHRSVSWYQQTPGQGLQFLFEYFSETQRNKGNFPGRFSGRQFSNSRSEMNVSTLELGDSALYLCASSLKSGDTGELFFGEGSRLTVL.